The TCR beta chain under discussion was sequenced for a study of cytomegalovirus exposure and HLA in healthy donors. General study findings and limits: According to a later analysis, donors in an Asian-associated ancestry cluster reportedly had fewer N-insertions than the roughly 630-donor mean. Rates of TCR association differed by HLA locus in a later analysis, with DRB1 highest and HLA-C lowest. A later analysis linked a missense DCLRE1C variant to TCR beta V- and J-gene trimming. Analyses of presence and absence presupposed an approximately uniform sequencing depth across donors.

The CDR3 is made up of 17 amino acids. In germline, CDR1 is SGHVS, CDR2 FQNEAQ. V was clipped by 1 base and J by 0 bases; unmatched bases: 5. Remarks on this clone: Its antigen is not identified.

The PCR was carried out with 60 Vbeta primers and 13 Jbeta primers. Using immunoSEQ multiplex PCR, the repertoire was profiled, and TCRdb retains in-frame clones only, with some absent. Here the sample spans about 180,000 clones, around 79% being singletons. The V call is TRBV7-8, the J call TRBJ2-4, with 8 positions matching TRBD2. This receptor was obtained from a man aged 40-49 years in good health and CMV-seropositive. The source material was PBMCs. The CDR3 DNA reads as TGTGCCAGCAGCTTAGAGGCCCTAGCGGGAGCCAAAAACATTCAGTACTTC. This sequence encodes CASSLEALAGAKNIQYF.